Listed below are T cell receptor beta chains from one sample, sequenced in a study of blood T cell repertoires in COVID-19. The data were produced by immunoSEQ multiplex PCR, yet TCRdb's version contains in-frame clones alone and is incomplete. The sample shows 130,000 to 150,000 clones, around 80% of them seen only once. The sequencing sample was made of peripheral blood. The receptors were gathered from a woman in her fifties or sixties with acute or convalescent COVID-19. The CDR3 runs from the conserved cysteine through the conserved F or W. A D gene is named only where the DNA matches it firmly. Clone sizes are given selectively: once, few, many, or a class where the clone is expanded.

TRBJ1-2	TRBD1	TRBV18	NA	TGTGCCAGCTCACCTCGACAGGGGAGACTAGATTATGGCTACACCTTC	CASSPRQGRLDYGYTF
TRBJ1-1	NA	TRBV15	NA	TGTGCCACCAGCTCCACAGGCCCTGTTGAAGCTTTCTTT	CATSSTGPVEAFF
TRBJ2-1	TRBD2	TRBV28	NA	TGTGCCAGCAGTACTAGCGGGAGCCACAATGAGCAGTTCTTC	CASSTSGSHNEQFF
TRBJ1-4	NA	TRBV5-6	few	TGTGCCAGCAGGGCAAGGGGCCATGAAAAACTGTTTTTT	CASRARGHEKLFF
TRBJ2-3	TRBD2	TRBV4-2	NA	TGTGCCAGCAGCCAAGAAGGTTTTAGGAGCGGGGGCACAGATACGCAGTATTTT	CASSQEGFRSGGTDTQYF
TRBJ1-6	NA	TRBV30	NA	TGTGCCTCGCGAAGGGACACTCCGAGCTCCTATAATTCACCCCTCCACTTT	CASRRDTPSSYNSPLHF
TRBJ1-2	NA	TRBV27	few	TGTGCCAGCAGTTACGGGGGACTTAACTATGGCTACACCTTC	CASSYGGLNYGYTF
TRBJ2-7	NA	TRBV6-5	NA	TGTGCCAGCAGTTACTCCGGTGCGTACGAGCAGTACTTC	CASSYSGAYEQYF
TRBJ2-3	TRBD1	TRBV27	NA	TGTGCCAGCAGTTTGTGGGACAGGGACACAGATACGCAGTATTTT	CASSLWDRDTDTQYF
TRBJ2-5	NA	TRBV6-1	once	TGTGCCAGCAGTGAAGTAGGAAGAGGAGAGACCCAGTACTTC	CASSEVGRGETQYF
TRBJ2-3	NA	TRBV6-5	NA	TGTGCCAGCAATTTGGCAGCGGTTACAGATACGCAGTATTTT	CASNLAAVTDTQYF
TRBJ2-1	NA	TRBV27	NA	TGTGCCAGCAGTTTTTGGGGCGACAATGAGCAGTTCTTC	CASSFWGDNEQFF
TRBJ1-2	TRBD1	TRBV27	NA	TGTGCCAGCAGCAGACAGGGGGCGCGGGGCTACACCTTC	CASSRQGARGYTF
TRBJ2-1	NA	TRBV2	NA	TGTGCCAGCATGGTTCCACTAGGTTCTAAACAGTTCTTC	CASMVPLGSKQFF
TRBJ2-2	NA	TRBV15	NA	TGTGCCACCAGCAGAGAAAGACAGAACACCGGGGAGCTGTTTTTT	CATSRERQNTGELFF
TRBJ2-2	TRBD1	TRBV6-5	NA	TGTGCCAGCAGGCCGACAGGGTACACCGGGGAGCTGTTTTTT	CASRPTGYTGELFF
TRBJ1-1	NA	TRBV4-1	NA	TGCGCCAGCAGCCCTTCCCCAGAGGGGAGGTGGATGGGCACTGAAGCTTTCTTT	CASSPSPEGRWMGTEAFF
TRBJ1-1	NA	TRBV2	NA	TGTGCCAGCAGTGAAAATCTGAGCGTCGGGGCTTTCTTT	CASSENLSVGAFF
TRBJ2-2	NA	TRBV29-1	NA	TGCAGCGTTGCCTCTGGCGGAGGGGCGAACACCGGGGAGCTGTTTTTT	CSVASGGGANTGELFF
TRBJ2-5	NA	TRBV18	NA	TGTGCCAGCTCACCAGGGCCCGGGGGAGAGACCCAGTACTTC	CASSPGPGGETQYF
TRBJ2-3	TRBD1	TRBV9	NA	TGTGCCAGCGGGACAGGGAGCACAGATACGCAGTATTTT	CASGTGSTDTQYF
TRBJ1-2	NA	TRBV7-9	NA	TGTGCCAGCAGCTTCTGGCCTGTTACCTATGGCTACACCTTC	CASSFWPVTYGYTF
TRBJ2-3	NA	TRBV11-2	NA	TGTGCCAGCAGCCGACTAGGCGAAAACACAGATACGCAGTATTTT	CASSRLGENTDTQYF
TRBJ2-7	TRBD1	TRBV11-2	NA	TGTGCCAGCAGCTTAGTGGGACAGGGGGCCTACGAGCAGTACTTC	CASSLVGQGAYEQYF
TRBJ2-2	NA	TRBV24-1	NA	TGTGCCACCAGTGACGCGACACGCACCGGGGAGCTGTTTTTT	CATSDATRTGELFF
TRBJ2-7	TRBD2	TRBV27	NA	TGTGCCAGCAGTTTATCCGGACTAGCGCAACTTTACGAGCAGTACTTC	CASSLSGLAQLYEQYF
TRBJ2-3	TRBD2	TRBV10-3	NA	TGTGCCATCAGTGAACTAGCGGAGTTAGATACGCAGTATTTT	CAISELAELDTQYF
TRBJ1-4	TRBD1	TRBV15	NA	TGTGCCACCAGCGCTGGACAGGGCGCAACTAATGAAAAACTGTTTTTT	CATSAGQGATNEKLFF
TRBJ2-2	TRBD1	TRBV5-1	once	TGCGCCAGCAGCCGTAACAGGGGATTCGCGAACACCGGGGAGCTGTTTTTT	CASSRNRGFANTGELFF
TRBJ2-7	NA	TRBV28	NA	TGTGCCAGCAGTGGACCGACAGGCTCCTACTACGAGCAGTACTTC	CASSGPTGSYYEQYF
TRBJ1-5	NA	TRBV4-2	NA	TGTGCCAGCAGCCAAGGGGCAGGCGGCAATCAGCCCCAGCATTTT	CASSQGAGGNQPQHF
TRBJ2-1	NA	TRBV2	NA	TGTGCCAGCAGTGAATTTTCCCTCGAGCAGTTCTTC	CASSEFSLEQFF
TRBJ2-1	TRBD2	TRBV28	NA	TGTGCCAGCAGTAGGGGCGGGAGAGGAAGTGAGCAGTTCTTC	CASSRGGRGSEQFF
TRBJ2-7	TRBD1	TRBV2	NA	TGTGCCAGCAGTCGGGACAGCTATTCGGAGCAGTACTTC	CASSRDSYSEQYF
TRBJ2-1	TRBD2	TRBV5-4	NA	TGTGCCAGCAGCTCACTAGCGGGTGGGAGACATGAGCAGTTCTTC	CASSSLAGGRHEQFF
TRBJ2-1	TRBD2	TRBV7-6	once	TGTGCCAGCAGCCCGGGGACTAGCGGAGTCAATGAGCAGTTCTTC	CASSPGTSGVNEQFF
TRBJ2-1	NA	TRBV6-5	NA	TGTGCCAGCAGTTTAGCTAGTGAGCAGTTCTTC	CASSLASEQFF
TRBJ2-7	NA	TRBV25-1	NA	TGTGCCAGCAGTGACCCCTGGGCAAGTTCCTACGAGCAGTACTTC	CASSDPWASSYEQYF
TRBJ2-7	TRBD1	TRBV28	NA	TGTGCCAGCAGTTCCGGGACAGGGGTTTACGAGCAGTACTTC	CASSSGTGVYEQYF
TRBJ2-7	NA	TRBV5-4	few	TGTGCCAGCAGCCTAGACAGGAGCTACGAGCAGTACTTC	CASSLDRSYEQYF
TRBJ1-6	TRBD1	TRBV5-1	few	TGCGCCAGCAGCTGGGGACAGGGACCTAATTCACCCCTCCACTTT	CASSWGQGPNSPLHF
TRBJ2-7	NA	TRBV7-9	few	TGTGCCAGCAGCTTAGAGGCCAGCTTTACGGGCTACGAGCAGTACTTC	CASSLEASFTGYEQYF
TRBJ2-5	TRBD2	TRBV3-1/TRBV3-2	NA	TGTGCCAGCAGCCAATTTTTTATTAAACTAGCGGGACGAAGCCGCAGTGAGACCCAGTACTTC	CASSQFFIKLAGRSRSETQYF
TRBJ2-1	TRBD2	TRBV29-1	few	TGCAGCGTTGAACTGTCTAGCGGGAGGATGAATGAGCAGTTCTTC	CSVELSSGRMNEQFF
TRBJ2-7	TRBD2	TRBV28	few	TGTGCCATCTCCGAGGGGAGGGCCCCCTACGAGCAGTACTTC	CAISEGRAPYEQYF
TRBJ2-1	TRBD1	TRBV11-3	NA	TGTGCCAGCAGCTCCACAGCAGGGGGTTGGAATGAGCAGTTCTTC	CASSSTAGGWNEQFF
TRBJ1-2	TRBD1	TRBV7-9	NA	TGTGCCAGCAGCTCACCCGCGACAGGGGACTATGGCTACACCTTC	CASSSPATGDYGYTF
TRBJ2-1	TRBD1	TRBV29-1	NA	TGCAGCGTTGAATCCAGGGGGCCTGAGCAGTTCTTC	CSVESRGPEQFF
TRBJ2-7	TRBD2	TRBV4-2	NA	TGTGCCAGCAGCCAAGGGACTAGCGGGAGGTGGTCCGACTACGAGCAGTACTTC	CASSQGTSGRWSDYEQYF
TRBJ2-1	TRBD2	TRBV30	NA	TGTGCCTGGAGTGTTAGGGGGTTGGTAGCGGGAGTCAAATTATCTTACAATGAGCAGTTCTTC	CAWSVRGLVAGVKLSYNEQFF
TRBJ2-1	TRBD2	TRBV4-1	NA	TGCGCCAGCAGCCCGGGACTAGTGTGGAGCAATGAGCAGTTCTTC	CASSPGLVWSNEQFF
TRBJ1-3	NA	TRBV28	NA	TGTGCCAGCAGTCTAGGGGTTAGCTCTGGAAACACCATATATTTT	CASSLGVSSGNTIYF
TRBJ1-5	TRBD1	TRBV30	NA	TGTGCCTGGAGCCCACAGGGGGATCAGCCCCAGCATTTT	CAWSPQGDQPQHF
TRBJ2-5	TRBD1	TRBV5-1	NA	TGCGCCAGCAGCTTGGGGCTGGGACAGGGGGCCCAAGAGACCCAGTACTTC	CASSLGLGQGAQETQYF